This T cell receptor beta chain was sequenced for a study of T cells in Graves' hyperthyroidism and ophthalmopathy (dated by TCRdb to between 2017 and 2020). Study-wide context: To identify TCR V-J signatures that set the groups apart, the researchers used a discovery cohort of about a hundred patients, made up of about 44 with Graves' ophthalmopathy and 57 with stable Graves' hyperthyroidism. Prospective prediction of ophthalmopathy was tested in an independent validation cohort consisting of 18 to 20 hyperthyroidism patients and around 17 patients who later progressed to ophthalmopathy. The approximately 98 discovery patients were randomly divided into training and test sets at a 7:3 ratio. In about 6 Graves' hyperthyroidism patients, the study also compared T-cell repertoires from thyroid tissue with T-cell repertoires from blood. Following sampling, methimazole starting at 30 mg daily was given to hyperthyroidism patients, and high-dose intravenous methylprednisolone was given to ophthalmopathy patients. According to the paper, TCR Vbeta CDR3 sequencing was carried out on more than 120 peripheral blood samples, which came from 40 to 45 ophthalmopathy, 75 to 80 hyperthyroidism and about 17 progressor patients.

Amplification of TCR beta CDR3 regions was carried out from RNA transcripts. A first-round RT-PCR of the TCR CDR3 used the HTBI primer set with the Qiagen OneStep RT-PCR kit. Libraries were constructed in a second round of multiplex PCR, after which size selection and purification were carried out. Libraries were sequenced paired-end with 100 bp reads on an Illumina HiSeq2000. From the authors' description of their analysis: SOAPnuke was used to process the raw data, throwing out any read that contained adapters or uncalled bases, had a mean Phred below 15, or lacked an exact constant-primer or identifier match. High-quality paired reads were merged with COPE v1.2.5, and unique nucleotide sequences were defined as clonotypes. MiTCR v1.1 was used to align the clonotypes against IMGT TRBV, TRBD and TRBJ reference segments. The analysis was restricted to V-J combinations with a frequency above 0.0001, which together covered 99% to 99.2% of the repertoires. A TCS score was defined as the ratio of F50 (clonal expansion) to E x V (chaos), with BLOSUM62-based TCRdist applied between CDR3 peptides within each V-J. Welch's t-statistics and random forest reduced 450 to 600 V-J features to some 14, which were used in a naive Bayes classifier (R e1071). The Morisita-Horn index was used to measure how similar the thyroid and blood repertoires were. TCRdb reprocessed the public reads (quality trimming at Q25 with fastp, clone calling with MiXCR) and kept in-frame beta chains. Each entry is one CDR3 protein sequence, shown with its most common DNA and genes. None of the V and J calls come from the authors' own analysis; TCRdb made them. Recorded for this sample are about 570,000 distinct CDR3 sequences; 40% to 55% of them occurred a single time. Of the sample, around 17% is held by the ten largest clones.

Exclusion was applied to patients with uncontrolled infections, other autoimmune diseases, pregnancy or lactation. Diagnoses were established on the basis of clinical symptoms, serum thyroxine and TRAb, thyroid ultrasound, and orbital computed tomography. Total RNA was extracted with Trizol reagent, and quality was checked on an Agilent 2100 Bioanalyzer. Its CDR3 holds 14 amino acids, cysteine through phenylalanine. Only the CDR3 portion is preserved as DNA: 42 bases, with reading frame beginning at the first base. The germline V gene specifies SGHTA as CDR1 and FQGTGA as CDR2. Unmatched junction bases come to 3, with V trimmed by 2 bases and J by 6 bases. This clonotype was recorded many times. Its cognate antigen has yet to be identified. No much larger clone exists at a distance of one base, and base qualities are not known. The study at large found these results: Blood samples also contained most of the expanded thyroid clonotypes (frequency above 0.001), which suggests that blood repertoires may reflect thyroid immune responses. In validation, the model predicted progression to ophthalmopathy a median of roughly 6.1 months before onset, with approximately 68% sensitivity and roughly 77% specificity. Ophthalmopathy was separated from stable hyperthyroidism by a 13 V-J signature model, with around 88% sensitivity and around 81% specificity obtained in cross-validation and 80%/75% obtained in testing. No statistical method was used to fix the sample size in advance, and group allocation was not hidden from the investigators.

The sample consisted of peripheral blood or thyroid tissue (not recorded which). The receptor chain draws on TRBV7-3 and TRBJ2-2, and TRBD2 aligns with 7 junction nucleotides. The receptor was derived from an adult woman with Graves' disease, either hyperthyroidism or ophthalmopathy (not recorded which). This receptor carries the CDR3 CASSLRGRAGELFF. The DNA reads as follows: TGTGCCAGCAGCTTACGTGGGAGGGCCGGGGAGCTGTTTTTT.